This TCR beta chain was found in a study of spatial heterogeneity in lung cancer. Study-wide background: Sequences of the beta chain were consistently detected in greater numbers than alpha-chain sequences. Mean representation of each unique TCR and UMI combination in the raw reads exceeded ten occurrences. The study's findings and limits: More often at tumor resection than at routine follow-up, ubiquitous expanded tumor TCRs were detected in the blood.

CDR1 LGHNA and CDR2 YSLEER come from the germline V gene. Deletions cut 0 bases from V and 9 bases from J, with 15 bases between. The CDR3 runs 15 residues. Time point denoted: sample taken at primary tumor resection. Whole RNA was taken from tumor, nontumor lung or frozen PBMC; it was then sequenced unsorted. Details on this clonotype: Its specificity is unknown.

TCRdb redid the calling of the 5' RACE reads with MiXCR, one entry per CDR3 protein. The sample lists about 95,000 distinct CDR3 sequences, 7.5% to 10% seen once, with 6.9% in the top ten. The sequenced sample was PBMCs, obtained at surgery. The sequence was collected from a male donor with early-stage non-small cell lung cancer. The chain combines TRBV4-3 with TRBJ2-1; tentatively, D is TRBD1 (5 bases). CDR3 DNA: TGCGCCAGCAGCCAAGAAGTGGCCCTAGGGGTTGAGCAGTTCTTC. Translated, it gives CASSQEVALGVEQFF.